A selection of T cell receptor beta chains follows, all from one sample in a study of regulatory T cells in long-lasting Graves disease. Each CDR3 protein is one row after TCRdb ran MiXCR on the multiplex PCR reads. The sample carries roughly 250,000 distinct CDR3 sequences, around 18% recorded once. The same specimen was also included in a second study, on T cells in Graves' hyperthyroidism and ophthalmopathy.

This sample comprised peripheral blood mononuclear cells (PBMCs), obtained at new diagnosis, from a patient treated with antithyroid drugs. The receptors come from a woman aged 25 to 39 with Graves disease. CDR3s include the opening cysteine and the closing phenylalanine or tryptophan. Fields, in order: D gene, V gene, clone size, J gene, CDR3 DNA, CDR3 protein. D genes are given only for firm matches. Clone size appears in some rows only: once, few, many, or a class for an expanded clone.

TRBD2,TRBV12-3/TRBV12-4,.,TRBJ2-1,TGTGCCAGCAGTTTTGGACTAGCGGGTATAGATGAGCAGTTCTTC,CASSFGLAGIDEQFF
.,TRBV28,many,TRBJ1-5,TGTGCCAGCAGTTTGCGGCAGGGCAATCAGCCCCAGCATTTT,CASSLRQGNQPQHF
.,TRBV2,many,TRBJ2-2,TGTGCCAGCAGTGAACTTGGCCAGGGTATTAGCACCGGGGAGCTGTTTTTT,CASSELGQGISTGELFF
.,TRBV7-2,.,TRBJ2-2,TGTGCCAGCGGAGGGCTAAACACCGAGGAGCTGTTTTTT,CASGGLNTEELFF
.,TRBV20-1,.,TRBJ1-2,TGCAGTGCTTCGGACAGCCCAACCTTTAACTATGGCTACACCTTC,CSASDSPTFNYGYTF
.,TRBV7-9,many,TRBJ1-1,TGTGCCAGCAGAGGCGCTGAAGCTTTCTTT,CASRGAEAFF
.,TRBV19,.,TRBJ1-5,TGTGCCAGTAGTATGTCTCGGGGGGAGGGCAATCAGCCCCAGCATTTT,CASSMSRGEGNQPQHF
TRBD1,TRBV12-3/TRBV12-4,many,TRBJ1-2,TGTGCCAGCAGTATCCCCAGACAGGGGAACAATGGCTACACCTTC,CASSIPRQGNNGYTF
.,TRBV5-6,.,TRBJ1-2,TGTGCCAGCAGCTTAGGACGTCCTAATGGCTACACCTTC,CASSLGRPNGYTF
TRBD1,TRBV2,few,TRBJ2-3,TGCGCCAGCGATGAGGACAGGGGGCGGGGAAATACGCAGTATTTT,CASDEDRGRGNTQYF
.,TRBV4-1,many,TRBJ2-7,TGCGCCAGCAGCCAAGGTCCCCCAGAGTCCTACGAGCAGTACTTC,CASSQGPPESYEQYF
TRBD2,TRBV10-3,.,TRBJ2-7,TGTGCCATACGGACTAGCGGTTTCGAGCAGTACTTC,CAIRTSGFEQYF
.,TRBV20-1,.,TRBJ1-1,TGCAGTGCTCGCGATCAGGCTCCAGTAACCCTATATGAAGCTTTCTTT,CSARDQAPVTLYEAFF
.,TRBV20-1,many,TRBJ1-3,TGCAGTGGAAGAAAAGGGGGATTCGGAAACACCATATATTTT,CSGRKGGFGNTIYF
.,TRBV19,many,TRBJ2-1,TGTGCCAGTAGTTCCGCTCGTAGCTCCTACAATGAGCAGTTCTTC,CASSSARSSYNEQFF
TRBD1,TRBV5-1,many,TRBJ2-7,TGCGCCAGCAGCCCCGGAGGCACAGGGGGCTACGAGCAGTACTTC,CASSPGGTGGYEQYF
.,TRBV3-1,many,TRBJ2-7,TGTGCCAGCAGCCAAGGAGAGCACCTCTCCTACGAGCAGTACTTC,CASSQGEHLSYEQYF
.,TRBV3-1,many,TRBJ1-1,TGTGCCAGCAGCCAAGTTGGAAGGGAAGCTTTCTTT,CASSQVGREAFF
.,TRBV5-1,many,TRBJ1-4,TGCGCCAGCAGCCAAGGACAGTTTGGGGAAAAACTGTTTTTT,CASSQGQFGEKLFF
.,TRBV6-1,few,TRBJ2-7,TGTGCCAGCAGTCAACAGGGAAGCGAGCAGTACTTC,CASSQQGSEQYF
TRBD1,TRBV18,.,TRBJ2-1,TGTGCCAGCTCACCTCAGGGGGTCGCCTACAATGAGCAGTTCTTC,CASSPQGVAYNEQFF
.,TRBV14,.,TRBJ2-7,TGTGCCAGCAGCCAAGAATTCAGAGTTAGCTCCTACGAGCAGTACTTC,CASSQEFRVSSYEQYF
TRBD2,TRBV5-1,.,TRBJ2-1,TGCGCCAGCAGCTACGGACTAGCGGGGATCAATGAGCAGTTCTTC,CASSYGLAGINEQFF
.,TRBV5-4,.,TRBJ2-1,TGTGCCAGCAGCCCGGGACACTCCTACAATGAGCAGTTCTTC,CASSPGHSYNEQFF
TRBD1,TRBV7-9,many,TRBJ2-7,TGTGCCAGCAGCTGCCAAGCAAGTGGGGACAGGGGTCCGTACGAGCAGTACTTC,CASSCQASGDRGPYEQYF
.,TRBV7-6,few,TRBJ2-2,TGTGCCAGCAGGCCGGGACAAGAGAACACCGGGGAGCTGTTTTTT,CASRPGQENTGELFF
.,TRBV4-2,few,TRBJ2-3,TGTGCCAGCAGCCACGCGGCCGGGACTCAAGGTCTAAAGGCAGATACGCAGTATTTT,CASSHAAGTQGLKADTQYF
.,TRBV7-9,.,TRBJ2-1,TGTGCCACGTTTTTTGGCCGGCATGAGCAGTTCTTC,CATFFGRHEQFF
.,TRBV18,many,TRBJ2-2,TGTGCCAGCTCACCGGGCAGAGCGAACACCGGGGAGCTGTTTTTT,CASSPGRANTGELFF
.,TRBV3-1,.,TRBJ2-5,TGTGCCAGCAGCCAAGGTCAGGAAGAGACCCAGTACTTC,CASSQGQEETQYF
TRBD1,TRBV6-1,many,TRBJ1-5,TGTGCCAGCAGAGATCGACAGGGTGACAATCAGCCCCAGCATTTT,CASRDRQGDNQPQHF
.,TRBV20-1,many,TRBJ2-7,TGCAGTGCTAGCCTGGCGTCCGGAACTCAACCGAAGGAGTACTTC,CSASLASGTQPKEYF
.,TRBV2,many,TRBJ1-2,TGTGCCAGCAGTGAGGACACCAACGTTTATGGCTACACCTTC,CASSEDTNVYGYTF
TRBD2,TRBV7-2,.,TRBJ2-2,TGTGCCAGCAGCTCTGGACTAGCGGGGGGTGAGACCGGGGAGCTGTTTTTT,CASSSGLAGGETGELFF
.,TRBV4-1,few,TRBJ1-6,TGCGCCAGCAGCCAAGTTACGGTCAGGGTGGGAGCTAACTATAATTCACCCCTCCACTTT,CASSQVTVRVGANYNSPLHF
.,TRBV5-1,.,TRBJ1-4,TGCGCCAGCAGCTTCAACAGGGTTGGTTCGGAAAAACTGTTTTTT,CASSFNRVGSEKLFF
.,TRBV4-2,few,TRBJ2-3,TGTGCCAGCAGCCCACAAACTCGGGACGAAAGGATCGATACGCAGTATTTT,CASSPQTRDERIDTQYF
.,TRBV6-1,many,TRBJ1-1,TGTGCCAGCAGGGGGAGGGTGGGGAAACCGAACACTGAAGCTTTCTTT,CASRGRVGKPNTEAFF
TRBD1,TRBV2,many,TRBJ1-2,TGTGCCAGCAGTTACGCTACAGGGGGCGGTAACTATGGCTACACCTTC,CASSYATGGGNYGYTF
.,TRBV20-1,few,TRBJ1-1,TGCAGTGCGACGAATGGGGGACAAGCTTTCTTT,CSATNGGQAFF
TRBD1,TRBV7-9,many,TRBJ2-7,TGTGCCAGCAGCGAACAGGGGGCGAATGAGCAGTACTTC,CASSEQGANEQYF
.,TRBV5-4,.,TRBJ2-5,TGTGCCAGCAGCGGACCGGAGACCCAGTACTTC,CASSGPETQYF
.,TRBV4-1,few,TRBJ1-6,TGCGCCAGCAGCCAAGTCCCCCCCCAGATCGAGTCACCCCTCCACTTT,CASSQVPPQIESPLHF
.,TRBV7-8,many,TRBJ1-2,TGTGCCAGCAGCCCGGGCCCTGGTGGCGGAGGCTACACCTTC,CASSPGPGGGGYTF
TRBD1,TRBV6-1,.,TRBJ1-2,TGTGCCAGCAGGGGACAGGGGTGGGATGGCTACACCTTC,CASRGQGWDGYTF
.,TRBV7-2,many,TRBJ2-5,TGTGCCAGCAGCCGGTGGGTGGAGACCCAGTACTTC,CASSRWVETQYF